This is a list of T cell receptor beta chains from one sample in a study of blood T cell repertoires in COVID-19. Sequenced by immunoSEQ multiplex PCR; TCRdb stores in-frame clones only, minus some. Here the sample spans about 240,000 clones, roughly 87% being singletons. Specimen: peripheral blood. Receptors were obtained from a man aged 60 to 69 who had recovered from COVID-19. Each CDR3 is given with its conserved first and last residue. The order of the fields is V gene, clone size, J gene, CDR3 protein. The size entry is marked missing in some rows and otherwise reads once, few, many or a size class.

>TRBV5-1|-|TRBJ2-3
CASRRGGTDTQYF
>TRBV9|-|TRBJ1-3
CASTQTSSGNTIYF
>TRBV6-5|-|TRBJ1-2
CASSLGTGRGGYTF
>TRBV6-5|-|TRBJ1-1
CASSYKFSSTEAFF
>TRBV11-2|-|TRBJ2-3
CASSLSGRDRGRDTQYF
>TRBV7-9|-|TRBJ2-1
CASSLDLGRHNEQFF
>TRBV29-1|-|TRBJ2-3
CSVVGGGTDTQYF
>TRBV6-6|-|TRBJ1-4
CASSYKTGREEKLFF
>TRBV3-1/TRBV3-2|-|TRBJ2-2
CASSRDRGYSGELFF
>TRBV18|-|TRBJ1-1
CASSPFLGQGKDTEAFF
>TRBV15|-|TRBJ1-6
CATSRVGSQYNSPLHF
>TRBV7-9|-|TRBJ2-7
CASSFSQASYEQYF
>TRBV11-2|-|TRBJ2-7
CASSLVGGDEQYF
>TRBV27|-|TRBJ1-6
CASRPGLYSPLHF
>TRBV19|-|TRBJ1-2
CASSRQGASYGYTF
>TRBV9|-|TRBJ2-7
CASSVGTEISYEQYF
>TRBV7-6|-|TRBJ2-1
CASSLAWAPRPGDEQFF
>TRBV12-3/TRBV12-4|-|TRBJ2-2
CASSFLLTGELFF
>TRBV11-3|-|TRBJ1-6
CASSLGTENSPLHF
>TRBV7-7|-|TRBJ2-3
CASSLTGGVTDTQYF
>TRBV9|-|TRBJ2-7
CASSVDGVSSEQYF
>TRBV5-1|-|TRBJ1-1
CASSLAGQENTEAFF
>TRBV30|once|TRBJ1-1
CAWSWASNTEAFF
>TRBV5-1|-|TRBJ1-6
CASSVGQYSYNSPLHF
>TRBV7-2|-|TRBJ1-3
CASSPRVRPRGNTIYF